This T cell receptor (beta chain) was observed in a study of cytomegalovirus exposure and HLA in healthy donors. The study, taken as a whole, reports: Per a later analysis, 18,000 or so TCR beta sequences showed association with HLA alleles at 0.05 false discovery rate. Presence/absence analyses supposed approximately even sequencing depth among donors.

Germline lookup yields CDR1 SGHAT and CDR2 FQNNGV. Trimming removed 3 bases from V and 5 bases from J; junction bases left unmatched: 2. The CDR3 extends over 15 amino acids. Researchers ran the PCR with 60 Vbeta and 13 Jbeta primers. Clones were read by immunoSEQ multiplex PCR, and TCRdb kept only the in-frame ones, dropping some. The profile shows over 70,000 clones, 80% of them singletons. To note about this clone: The antigen remains unidentified.

Source material: PBMCs. This TCR derives from a man aged 18 to 29 in good health and CMV-seronegative. The chain joins TRBV11-2 to TRBJ2-1; 12 bases map to TRBD2. CDR3 sequence reads: CASSFWTSGDNEQFF. The CDR3, as DNA: TGTGCCAGCAGCTTTTGGACTAGCGGGGACAATGAGCAGTTCTTC.